The clone carrying this T cell receptor (beta chain) was seen many times. The antigen is undetermined. CDR1 is SGHVS and CDR2 is FQNEAQ in the germline V gene. V was pared by 8 bases and J by 6 bases, with 29 bases between. This CDR3 comprises 17 residues. During its preparation, the TCRbeta library received unique molecular identifiers. One entry per CDR3 protein results from TCRdb running MiXCR on the PCR reads. The sample has 200,000 or so distinct CDR3 sequences, roughly 6.3% seen once. These data belong to a study of T-cell reconstitution after alpha-beta-depleted transplantation in children. General study findings and limits: Counts and diversity of T cells one year after transplant came mostly from newly produced T cells. The origin of alpha-beta T cells about two months after transplant was reportedly several hundred expanded graft clones.

The chain has TRBV7-8 and TRBJ2-7, with D tentatively TRBD1 or TRBD2 (6 bases each). The source was PBMCs, collected before TCRalphabeta/CD19-depleted stem cell transplant. The source of this sequence is a girl under three years old with combined immunodeficiency, due to receive a stem cell transplant. Here the CDR3 reads CASRQGWRGMIGGEQYF. CDR3 in DNA: TGTGCCAGCCGCCAGGGGTGGAGAGGGATGATCGGGGGCGAGCAGTACTTC.